This section outlines one TCR beta chain sequence together with its context. Some clones are missing from TCRdb's copy, which holds only in-frame ones; the method was immunoSEQ multiplex PCR. This sample has some 34,000 clones, with around four fifths found just once. The sample belongs to a study of OX40 agonist ivuxolimab in advanced cancers. V shed 0 bases and J shed 0 bases, with 9 bases lying between them. CDR3 length equals 15 residues. Per germline, CDR1 LGHNA and CDR2 YNFKEQ. This TCR derives from an adult with an advanced solid tumor such as melanoma, head and neck, liver or kidney cancer. The starting material was CD4+ or CD8+ T cells sorted from blood, obtained in a trial of the OX40 agonist ivuxolimab. This rearrangement joins TRBV4-2 to TRBJ2-7, with D perhaps being TRBD1 or TRBD2 (5 bases each). CDR3 sequence reads: CASSQDSGASYEQYF. Here the CDR3 DNA reads TGTGCCAGCAGCCAAGATTCCGGGGCCTCCTACGAGCAGTACTTC.